These 18 T cell receptor beta chains came from one sample sequenced in a study of blood T cell repertoires in COVID-19 (dated by TCRdb to the early 2020s). Library preparation was by the immunoSEQ multiplex PCR assay. TCRdb retrieved this table from immuneACCESS and kept in-frame rearrangements only. Not all clones are present; in checked studies, unresolved V genes account for under half, and no reason is known for the remainder. This sample is represented by 360,000 or so clones; about nine tenths of them were singletons. The ten largest make up about 0.94% of the sample. Sequencing was performed on PBMCs or T cells enriched from blood (not recorded which). Receptors were obtained from a woman aged 25 to 39 who had been exposed to COVID-19.

The rearrangement links TRBV13 to TRBJ2-3; 10 nucleotides match TRBD2. The CDR3 consists of 16 residues. V lost 5 bases, J lost 4 bases, and 9 bases stayed unmatched. The V gene's germline CDR1 is PRHDT and CDR2 FYEKMQ (reference sequence). Written as DNA, the CDR3 is TGTGCCAGCAGCATCCTACTAGCGGGAACCTCAGATACGCAGTATTTT. Protein sequence: CASSILLAGTSDTQYF.

This clone was detected only a few times. The chain couples TRBV2 to TRBJ1-2, with 8 bases matching TRBD1. The ends lost 6 bases at V and 8 bases at J; junction bases unmatched: 2. CDR1 is SNHLY and CDR2 is FYNNEI in the germline V gene. The CDR3 consists of 11 residues. The CDR3 reads CASRTGDGYTF. The CDR3 DNA reads as TGTGCCAGCAGGACAGGGGACGGCTACACCTTC.

This chain connects TRBV7-3 to TRBJ2-3; TRBD2 matches 16 bases. This CDR3 has 23 amino acids. J was trimmed by 4 bases and V by 0 bases; bases with no gene match: 19. In germline, CDR1 is SGHTA, CDR2 FQGTGA. CDR3 residues: CASSLTFSKFGTSGRASPDTQYF. The CDR3 DNA reads as TGTGCCAGCAGCTTAACGTTTTCGAAGTTTGGGACTAGCGGGAGGGCGTCCCCAGATACGCAGTATTTT.

V gene TRBV19 combines with J gene TRBJ2-1; the D gene is possibly TRBD1 (5 bases). With 6 bases removed from V and 5 bases from J, the gap between germline ends came to 14 bases. The CDR3 runs 14 residues. Germline V gene sequence: CDR1 LNHDA, CDR2 SQIVND (reference sequence). The CDR3 DNA is TGTGCCAGTAGATGGGCCACAGGACACAATGAGCAGTTCTTC. This sequence encodes CASRWATGHNEQFF.

This chain links TRBV11-2 with TRBJ2-1, with 7 bases lining up with TRBD2. The CDR3 runs 17 residues. Per the germline V gene, CDR1 is SGHAT and CDR2 is FQNNGV. V trimming: 5 bases; J trimming: 2 bases; junction bases outside the gene matches: 12. CDR3 in DNA: TGTGCCAGCAGCCCTATTGGTCAAAGCGGGACCTACAATGAGCAGTTCTTC. Protein product: CASSPIGQSGTYNEQFF.

The V and J genes are TRBV5-1 and TRBJ2-3, with TRBD1 matching 8 bases. This CDR3 region has 17 residues. Germline V gene data show CDR1 as SGHRS and CDR2 as YFSETQ. Trimming cost V 0 bases and J 1 base; bases outside gene matches: 7. The CDR3 DNA reads as TGCGCCAGCAGCTTGGGACCGACAGGGGCCGGCACAGATACGCAGTATTTT. Residues: CASSLGPTGAGTDTQYF.

The chain combines TRBV5-1 with TRBJ2-1; 11 nucleotides align to TRBD2. Per the germline V gene, CDR1 is SGHRS and CDR2 is YFSETQ. V shed 7 bases and J 8 bases; nucleotides not matched to a gene: 11. The CDR3 contains 15 residues. CDR3 sequence (DNA): TGCGCCAGCCGCACTAGCGGGAGACCCCGCGATGAGCAGTTCTTC. This translates into CASRTSGRPRDEQFF. Full variable domain (rest looked up from reference TRBV5-1 and TRBJ2-1): KAGVTQTPRYLIKTRGQQVTLSCSPISGHRSVSWYQQTPGQGLQFLFEYFSETQRNKGNFPGRFSGRQFSNSRSEMNVSTLELGDSALYLCASRTSGRPRDEQFFGPGTRLTVL.

The V gene is TRBV2, the J gene TRBJ2-3; D might be TRBD1 (6 bases). V was trimmed by 3 bases and J by 1 base, leaving 14 bases between them. CDR3 length equals 16 residues. The germline V gene encodes CDR1 SNHLY and CDR2 FYNNEI. CDR3 region: CASSDPGNRGTDTQYF. CDR3 nucleotide sequence: TGTGCCAGCAGTGACCCTGGGAACAGGGGCACAGATACGCAGTATTTT.

The genes are TRBV19 and TRBJ1-6, with D uncertain. Germline loops: CDR1 LNHDA, CDR2 SQIVND (reference sequence). This CDR3 is 14 amino acids long. V was trimmed by 4 bases and J by 10 bases, leaving 14 bases between them. For the CDR3, the DNA is TGTGCCAGTAGTACCCAGGCGAGTAACTCACCCCTCCACTTT. Its protein product is CASSTQASNSPLHF. The whole variable domain, remainder taken from reference TRBV19 and TRBJ1-6, is DGGITQSPKYLFRKEGQNVTLSCEQNLNHDAMYWYRQDPGQGLRLIYYSQIVNDFQKGDIAEGYSVSREKKESFPLTVTSAQKNPTAFYLCASSTQASNSPLHFGNGTRLTVT.

The rearrangement links TRBV15 to TRBJ2-7; the D is unclear. Germline V lookup: CDR1 LNHNV, CDR2 YYDKDF (reference sequence). This CDR3 contains 15 residues. V was clipped by 0 bases and J by 1 base, with 10 bases between them. The CDR3 reads CATSREPVGSYEQYF. The CDR3 region has the DNA TGTGCCACCAGCAGAGAGCCAGTTGGTTCCTACGAGCAGTACTTC. Combining the CDR3 with reference TRBV15 and TRBJ2-7 gives the whole variable domain DAMVIQNPRYQVTQFGKPVTLSCSQTLNHNVMYWYQQKSSQAPKLLFHYYDKDFNNEADTPDNFQSRRPNTSFCFLDIRSPGLGDTAMYLCATSREPVGSYEQYFGPGTRLTVT.

The V and J genes are TRBV27 and TRBJ1-1; unclear D gene. The germline V gene encodes CDR1 MNHEY and CDR2 SMNVEV (reference sequence). V dropped 4 bases and J dropped 11 bases, with 17 bases sitting between them. CDR3 length: 13 amino acids. The CDR3 sequence: CASSSTLQSRAFF. DNA of the CDR3: TGTGCCAGCAGTTCAACATTACAGAGCCGGGCTTTCTTT.

This chain connects TRBV5-6 to TRBJ2-7, with 11 bases aligning to TRBD2. V shed 4 bases and J 2 bases; nucleotides not matched to a gene: 8. The CDR3 is 16 residues long. From germline, CDR1 is SGHDT and CDR2 YYEEEE. The chain's CDR3 is CASSATSGTNPYEQYF. CDR3 nucleotide sequence: TGTGCCAGCAGCGCGACTAGCGGGACCAACCCCTACGAGCAGTACTTC.

This clone has just one count. The chain is built from TRBV28 and TRBJ1-4; D perhaps matches TRBD1 (6 bases). The CDR3 has 14 amino acids. V was cut by 10 bases and J by 7 bases, with 19 bases left in between. The germline V gene has CDR1 MDHEN and CDR2 SYDVKM. CDR3: CATDRGGGIEKLFF. In DNA form, the CDR3 reads TGTGCCACCGACCGGGGGGGCGGGATTGAAAAACTGTTTTTT.

The V gene is TRBV27, the J gene TRBJ2-1; 8 bases agree with TRBD2. With V trimmed by 4 bases and J by 3 bases, 5 bases remained unmatched. This CDR3 has 15 residues. The V gene's germline CDR1 is MNHEY and CDR2 SMNVEV (reference sequence). The CDR3 DNA sequence: TGTGCCAGCAGTTCGTATAGCGGGATCTACAATGAGCAGTTCTTC. This codes for CASSSYSGIYNEQFF.

V usage is TRBV4-2 and J usage is TRBJ1-5; tentative D call: TRBD1 (5 bases). This CDR3 comprises 15 residues. In germline, CDR1 is LGHNA, CDR2 YNFKEQ. V lost 0 bases to trimming and J lost 7 bases, with 13 bases between them. This CDR3 reads CASSQEGRAEQPQHF. CDR3 nucleotides: TGTGCCAGCAGCCAAGAGGGCAGGGCTGAGCAGCCCCAGCATTTT.

The CDR3 DNA sequence: TGTGCCAGTAGTATAGATCCCCGGGGGAACACTGAAGCTTTCTTT. It specifies CASSIDPRGNTEAFF. V gene TRBV19 combines with J gene TRBJ1-1; D unresolved. Germline assignment: CDR1 LNHDA and CDR2 SQIVND (reference sequence). This CDR3 is built from 15 residues. The V end lost 0 bases, the J end lost 1 base, and 9 bases lay between the germline ends. The full variable domain, in which reference TRBV19 and TRBJ1-1 provide the parts outside the CDR3, is DGGITQSPKYLFRKEGQNVTLSCEQNLNHDAMYWYRQDPGQGLRLIYYSQIVNDFQKGDIAEGYSVSREKKESFPLTVTSAQKNPTAFYLCASSIDPRGNTEAFFGQGTRLTVV.

The rearrangement links TRBV18 to TRBJ1-1; no firm D call. The V and J ends lost 7 bases and 5 bases respectively, with 8 bases between them. The length of the CDR3 is 11 residues. Per germline, CDR1 KGHSH and CDR2 LQKENI. The CDR3 coding sequence is TGTGCCAGCTACCTCCAGACTGAAGCTTTCTTT. Amino acid sequence: CASYLQTEAFF.

The CDR3, as DNA: TGTGCCAGCAGTTCCGGGGGGAGGAATGAGCAGTTCTTC. It encodes CASSSGGRNEQFF. The chain links TRBV6-5 to TRBJ2-1; 7 positions match TRBD2. The CDR3 spans 13 residues. The germline V gene encodes CDR1 MNHEY and CDR2 SVGAGI. V shed 4 bases, J shed 7 bases, and the junction held 4 bases outside the gene matches.